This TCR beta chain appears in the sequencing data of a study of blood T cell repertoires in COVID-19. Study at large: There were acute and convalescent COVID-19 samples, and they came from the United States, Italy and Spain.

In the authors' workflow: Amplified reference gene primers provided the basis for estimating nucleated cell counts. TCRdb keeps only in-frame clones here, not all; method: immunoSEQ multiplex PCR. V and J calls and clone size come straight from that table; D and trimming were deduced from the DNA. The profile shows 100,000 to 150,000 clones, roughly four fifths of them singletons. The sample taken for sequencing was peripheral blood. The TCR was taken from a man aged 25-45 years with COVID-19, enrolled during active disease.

CDR3 region: CASSRQAAYGYTF. CDR3 nucleotides: TGTGCCAGCAGTAGACAGGCCGCTTATGGCTACACCTTC. The chain has TRBV6-2 or TRBV6-3 and TRBJ1-2; TRBD1 is a possible D gene (6 bases). The CDR3 runs 13 residues. V was trimmed by 5 bases and J by 5 bases, leaving 12 bases between them. The germline V gene has CDR1 MNHEY and CDR2 SVGEGT.